Presented here are 18 T cell receptor beta chains from one specimen sequenced in a study of CD8+ T cells in alopecia areata. It was cDNA, reverse transcribed from extracted RNA, that served as the sequencing template. Repertoires were generated with immunoSEQ multiplex PCR, while TCRdb's copy carries only in-frame clones and drops some. The data hold approximately 150,000 clones, with 50% to 65% observed a single time. The treatment was: oral pan-JAK inhibitor, 5-10 mg twice daily. This specimen consisted of CD4+ T cells sorted from blood, obtained at week 24, from a patient treated with tofacitinib. Receptors originate from a human donor with alopecia areata.

This clone was seen only a few times. The chain employs TRBV29-1 and TRBJ2-3; a weak D match, TRBD1 (6 bases). This CDR3 comprises 12 residues. Per germline, CDR1 SQVTM and CDR2 ANQGSEA. Trimming removed 6 bases at V and 4 bases at J, with 11 bases between. CDR3 coding DNA: TGCAGCGTCCACAGGGTTCCAGATACGCAGTATTTT. It translates to CSVHRVPDTQYF.

The CDR3 region is CASSPRTGKETQYF. In DNA form, the CDR3 reads TGTGCCAGCAGCCCCCGGACAGGGAAAGAGACCCAGTACTTC. The J gene is TRBJ2-5, the V gene TRBV7-6; TRBD1 aligns across 8 bases. J gave up 3 bases and V 5 bases, and 5 bases lay outside the gene matches. Germline loops: CDR1 SGHVS, CDR2 FNYEAQ. The CDR3 runs 14 residues.

This clone was recorded a few times. The V gene is TRBV19, the J gene TRBJ1-5, with D unclear. The V gene's germline CDR1 is LNHDA and CDR2 SQIVND (reference sequence). The CDR3 is made up of 12 amino acids. V lost 5 bases to trimming and J lost 9 bases, with 11 bases between them. This CDR3 reads CASSGSRGPQHF. The DNA of the CDR3 is TGTGCCAGTAGTGGGTCCCGAGGGCCCCAGCATTTT.

The chain uses TRBV7-9 and TRBJ1-2, with 7 bases aligning to TRBD1. Unmatched junction bases numbered 10, after V lost 4 bases and J lost 5 bases. The CDR3 loop spans 15 amino acids. Germline CDR1 SEHNR, CDR2 FQNEAQ (reference sequence). This CDR3 is CASSSTDRFRYGYTF. CDR3 in DNA: TGTGCCAGCAGCTCCACGGACAGGTTCCGATATGGCTACACCTTC.

Points on this clone: The same CDR3 arises from other DNA sequences in this sample as well. The V gene is TRBV20-1, the J gene TRBJ2-5; tentatively, D is TRBD2 (5 bases). Germline CDR1 is DFQATT and CDR2 is SNEGSKA (reference sequence). The CDR3 is 11 residues long. Trimming took off 3 bases at V and 3 bases at J, with 5 bases between the two ends. CDR3 sequence (DNA): TGCAGTGCTAGCGGGGAAGAGACCCAGTACTTC. Amino acids: CSASGEETQYF.

This clone was found a few times. The same CDR3 is also encoded by other DNA sequences in this sample. The rearrangement joins TRBV4-2 to TRBJ1-1; D remains unclear. The CDR3 covers 14 residues. The germline CDR1 and CDR2 sequences are LGHNA and YNFKEQ. The germline V and J ends were trimmed by 4 bases and 1 base, with 10 bases remaining between them. The CDR3 reads CASSPSGTNTEAFF. For the CDR3, the DNA is TGTGCCAGCAGCCCCTCGGGAACGAACACTGAAGCTTTCTTT.

The rearrangement links TRBV5-1 to TRBJ1-6, with D hard to call. The CDR3 consists of 13 residues. Germline lookup yields CDR1 SGHRS and CDR2 YFSETQ. V lost 4 bases, J lost 7 bases, and 9 bases lay in between. The CDR3 region is CASSEAMNSPLHF. The CDR3 region has the DNA TGCGCCAGCAGCGAGGCAATGAATTCACCCCTCCACTTT.

V usage is TRBV7-9 and J usage is TRBJ2-5, with D hard to call. Germline CDR1 reads SEHNR; CDR2 reads FQNEAQ (reference sequence). V lost 2 bases and J lost 5, with 9 bases in between. This CDR3 has 13 residues. In DNA, the CDR3 is TGTGCCAGCAGCTTACCTTTTTGGGAGACCCAGTACTTC. It encodes CASSLPFWETQYF.

The chain couples TRBV9 to TRBJ2-3; 9 bases align to TRBD2. This CDR3 is built from 15 residues. Looked up from germline, CDR1 is SGDLS and CDR2 is YYNGEE. The ends lost 3 bases at V and 5 bases at J; junction bases unmatched: 7. CDR3 residues: CASSASGGRVDTQYF. In DNA, the CDR3 is TGTGCCAGCAGCGCCAGCGGGGGGCGTGTAGATACGCAGTATTTT.

This clone was picked up a small number of times. This chain links TRBV27 with TRBJ1-4; 9 bases align to TRBD1. The V and J ends lost 6 bases and 7 bases, in that order; junction bases with no gene match: 6. The CDR3 is made up of 14 amino acids. CDR1 and CDR2 (germline): MNHEY, SMNVEV (reference sequence). The CDR3 DNA is TGTGCCAGCAGCGGGACAGGGCAAGGTGAAAAACTGTTTTTT. It encodes CASSGTGQGEKLFF.

The V gene is TRBV27, the J gene TRBJ2-5, with 9 bases fitting TRBD1. Germline trimming cut 4 bases from V and 4 bases from J; bases unmatched to any gene: 10. The CDR3 covers 16 residues. Germline V lookup: CDR1 MNHEY, CDR2 SMNVEV (reference sequence). CDR3 bases: TGTGCCAGCAGTTCATCCGGGACAGGGCCCGGAGAGACCCAGTACTTC. This codes for CASSSSGTGPGETQYF.

This rearrangement joins TRBV4-1 to TRBJ2-3; TRBD2 is a possible D gene (6 bases). The CDR3 is 16 amino acids. Germline V lookup: CDR1 MGHRA, CDR2 YSYEKL. Trimming took off 6 bases at V and 6 bases at J, with 22 bases between the two ends. In DNA, the CDR3 is TGCGCCAGCAGTCCAATACCGGGCGCGGGGTGGGATACGCAGTATTTT. Its translation: CASSPIPGAGWDTQYF.

This clone has more than one count but fewer than ten. The chain recombines TRBV11-2 with TRBJ1-6, with D uncertain. In germline, CDR1 is SGHAT, CDR2 FQNNGV. V was clipped by 5 bases and J by 10 bases, with 12 bases between them. The CDR3 is made up of 13 amino acids. CDR3 amino acids: CASSETIASPLHF. In nucleotides, the CDR3 is TGTGCCAGCAGCGAAACAATCGCCTCACCCCTCCACTTT. The variable domain in full, completed from reference TRBV11-2 and TRBJ1-6, reads EAGVAQSPRYKIIEKRQSVAFWCNPISGHATLYWYQQILGQGPKLLIQFQNNGVVDDSQLPKDRFSAERLKGVDSTLKIQPAKLEDSAVYLCASSETIASPLHFGNGTRLTVT.

The chain employs TRBV30 and TRBJ2-7, with D perhaps matching TRBD1 (6 bases). This CDR3 is built from 14 residues. Germline V CDR1 and CDR2: GTSNPN, SVGIG (reference sequence). V lost 0 bases to trimming and J lost 13 bases, with 22 bases between them. CDR3 residues: CAWSVEVHRTGHYF. For the CDR3, the DNA is TGTGCCTGGAGTGTAGAAGTCCATCGGACGGGACATTACTTC. Together with reference TRBV30 and TRBJ2-7, the CDR3 gives the full variable domain: SQTIHQWPATLVQPVGSPLSLECTVEGTSNPNLYWYRQAAGRGLQLLFYSVGIGQISSEVPQNLSASRPQDRQFILSSKKLLLSDSGFYLCAWSVEVHRTGHYFGPGTRLTVT.

This chain connects TRBV5-1 to TRBJ2-7, with TRBD1 matching 7 bases. CDR1 SGHRS and CDR2 YFSETQ come from the germline V gene. CDR3 length: 15 amino acids. The V segment lost 4 bases and the J segment 3 bases; nucleotides outside the gene matches: 10. This CDR3 reads CASSLGQINDYEQYF. The DNA for the CDR3 is TGCGCCAGCAGCCTGGGACAGATCAACGACTACGAGCAGTACTTC.

V gene TRBV7-9 combines with J gene TRBJ2-1, with D possibly matching TRBD2 (5 bases). The CDR3 runs 11 residues. V was cut by 4 bases and J by 15 bases, with 13 bases left in between. CDR1 is SEHNR and CDR2 is FQNEAQ in the germline V gene (reference sequence). As DNA, the CDR3 is TGTGCCAGCAGCTCAGCGGTTTTACGGTTCTTC. It is translated as CASSSAVLRFF.

The chain employs TRBV5-1 and TRBJ1-6; no clear D. The CDR3 is made up of 13 amino acids. Trimming took 2 bases from V and 5 from J, leaving 5 bases between them. The germline V gene has CDR1 SGHRS and CDR2 YFSETQ. CDR3 residues: CASSFGDNSPLHF. As DNA, the CDR3 is TGCGCCAGCAGCTTCGGGGATAATTCACCCCTCCACTTT.

In its sample, this clone was seen a few times. The V call is TRBV5-1, the J call TRBJ1-1; 11 nucleotides match TRBD1. V was pared by 4 bases and J by 5 bases, with 13 bases of the junction left unmatched. This CDR3 is built from 17 residues. CDR1 is SGHRS, CDR2 YFSETQ, per germline. The CDR3 coding sequence is TGCGCCAGCAGCCTACTAACATCCGGGACAGGGGGGACTGAAGCTTTCTTT. It encodes CASSLLTSGTGGTEAFF.